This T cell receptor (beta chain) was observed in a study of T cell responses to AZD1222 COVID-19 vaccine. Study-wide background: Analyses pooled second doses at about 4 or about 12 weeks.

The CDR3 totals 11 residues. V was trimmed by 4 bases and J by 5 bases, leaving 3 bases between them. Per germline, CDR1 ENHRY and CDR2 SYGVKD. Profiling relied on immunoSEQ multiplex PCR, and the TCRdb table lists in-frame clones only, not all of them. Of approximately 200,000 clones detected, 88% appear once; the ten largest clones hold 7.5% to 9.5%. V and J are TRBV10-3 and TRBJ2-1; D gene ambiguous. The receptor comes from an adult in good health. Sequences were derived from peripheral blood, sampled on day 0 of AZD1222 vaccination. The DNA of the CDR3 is TGTGCCATCAGTGGTAACAATGAGCAGTTCTTC. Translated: CAISGNNEQFF.